The T cell receptor beta chain described here comes from a study of blood T cell repertoires in COVID-19. Data came from immunoSEQ multiplex PCR; TCRdb stores just in-frame clones and leaves some out. The table lists some 120,000 clones, roughly four fifths of them singletons. In germline, CDR1 is SGHDT, CDR2 YYEEEE. Trimming took 5 bases from V and 9 from J; bases not matched to a gene: 9. This CDR3 has 15 amino acids. This chain uses TRBV5-6 with TRBJ1-6; 9 bases map to TRBD1. The TCR originated in a man aged 70-80 years with acute or convalescent COVID-19. Sequenced: peripheral blood. CDR3 DNA: TGTGCCAGCAGGACAGGGGGTCCCAGGCGTTCACCCCTCCACTTT. Translation gives CASRTGGPRRSPLHF. Together with reference TRBV5-6 and TRBJ1-6, the CDR3 gives the full variable domain: DAGVTQSPTHLIKTRGQQVTLRCSPKSGHDTVSWYQQALGQGPQFIFQYYEEEERQRGNFPDRFSGHQFPNYSSELNVNALLLGDSALYLCASRTGGPRRSPLHFGNGTRLTVT.